This T cell receptor (beta chain) appears in the sequencing data of a study of tumor-infiltrating lymphocytes in localized non-small cell lung cancer. Background on the study: From each patient, both tumor and uninvolved lung, non-adjacent to tumor, were sampled.

The repertoire was sequenced with immunoSEQ multiplex PCR; TCRdb's copy has only in-frame clones and lacks some. The data show about 16,000 clones, 40% to 45% seen once. Regarding the study as a whole: TCR sequencing covered a subset of patients with enough tissue. Technical variation could not be separated from intratumor heterogeneity here. Tumor T-cell fraction from TCR sequencing was not associated with recurrence-free survival (p = 0.61).

Comments on this clone: Its specificity is unknown.

The germline gives CDR1 SGHDN, CDR2 FVKESK. The ends were cut back, 0 bases at V and 2 bases at J, with 10 bases in the middle. This CDR3 comprises 15 residues. Sample: lung tumor tissue. The gene calls are TRBV14 and TRBJ1-2, with D hard to call. The receptor's source is a human donor with non-small cell lung cancer. DNA for the CDR3: TGTGCCAGCAGCCAAGATCTGGCGGGAAACTATGGCTACACCTTC. Protein: CASSQDLAGNYGYTF.